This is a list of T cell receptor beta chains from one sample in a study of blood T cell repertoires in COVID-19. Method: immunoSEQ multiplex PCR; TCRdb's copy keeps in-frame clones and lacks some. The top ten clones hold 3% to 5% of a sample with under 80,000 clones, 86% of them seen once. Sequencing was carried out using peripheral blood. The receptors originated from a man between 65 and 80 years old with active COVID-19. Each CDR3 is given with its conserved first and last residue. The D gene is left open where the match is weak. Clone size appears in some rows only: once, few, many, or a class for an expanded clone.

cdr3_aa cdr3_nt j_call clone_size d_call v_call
CASSIGTGNGYTF TGTGCCAGTAGTATCGGTACAGGGAATGGCTACACCTTC TRBJ1-2 NA NA TRBV19
CASSPARPSSYEQYF TGTGCCAGCAGCCCGGCCAGGCCGAGCTCCTACGAGCAGTACTTC TRBJ2-7 few NA TRBV28
CASSDRVTGELFF TGTGCCAGCAGTGACCGAGTCACCGGGGAGCTGTTTTTT TRBJ2-2 NA NA TRBV6-4
CSPAQGAGYTF TGCAGCCCGGCACAGGGGGCTGGCTACACCTTC TRBJ1-2 NA TRBD1 TRBV20-1
CASSLGLASSTQYF TGTGCCAGCAGCCTGGGACTAGCTTCGTCGACGCAGTATTTT TRBJ2-3 NA TRBD2 TRBV5-5
CASSIGSGETQYF TGTGCCAGTAGTATCGGGAGTGGGGAGACCCAGTACTTC TRBJ2-5 NA NA TRBV19
CASSEDPFGAGGSYNEQFF TGTGCCAGCAGCGAAGACCCCTTCGGGGCGGGAGGCTCCTACAATGAGCAGTTCTTC TRBJ2-1 NA TRBD2 TRBV3-1/TRBV3-2
CASSLAGVAGPTGNEQFF TGCGCCAGCAGCTTGGCCGGGGTAGCGGGGCCAACGGGGAATGAGCAGTTCTTC TRBJ2-1 NA TRBD2 TRBV5-1
CASSLRGGETQYF TGTGCCAGCAGCTTGCGGGGAGGGGAGACCCAGTACTTC TRBJ2-5 NA TRBD2 TRBV5-4
CASGTRDTAGAIYF TGTGCTAGTGGCACCCGGGACACCGCCGGCGCCATATATTTT TRBJ1-3 NA NA TRBV12-5
CAWSTNRGPYEQYF TGTGCCTGGAGTACAAACAGGGGGCCCTACGAGCAGTACTTC TRBJ2-7 once TRBD1 TRBV30
CASSLEVGGETQYF TGTGCCAGCAGCTTAGAGGTGGGGGGGGAGACCCAGTACTTC TRBJ2-5 NA TRBD2 TRBV11-3
CSASGQVRNIQYF TGCAGTGCTAGTGGACAGGTTCGGAACATTCAGTACTTC TRBJ2-4 NA TRBD1 TRBV20-1
CASSPSGIQGRGYTF TGTGCCAGCTCACCCTCGGGAATACAGGGACGGGGCTACACCTTC TRBJ1-2 NA NA TRBV18
CASSGSGRALGEQFF TGTGCCAGCAGTGGTAGCGGGAGGGCCCTCGGGGAGCAGTTCTTC TRBJ2-1 NA TRBD2 TRBV25-1
CASSLAGARETQYF TGTGCCAGTAGTCTGGCGGGGGCCAGGGAGACCCAGTACTTC TRBJ2-5 few NA TRBV19
CASTRTGFGNSPLHF TGTGCCAGCACCCGGACAGGGTTTGGGAATTCACCCCTCCACTTT TRBJ1-6 NA TRBD1 TRBV6-5
CASSRGTGVETQYF TGTGCCAGCAGCCGCGGGACAGGGGTCGAGACCCAGTACTTC TRBJ2-5 NA TRBD1 TRBV5-6
CASRPTGGSQNIQYF TGTGCCAGCAGACCTACAGGGGGCTCCCAAAACATTCAGTACTTC TRBJ2-4 NA TRBD1 TRBV7-9
CASSVGRVGTDTQYF TGTGCCAGCAGTGTTGGCAGGGTCGGCACAGATACGCAGTATTTT TRBJ2-3 NA NA TRBV2
CASSLSAGGLYEQYF TGTGCCAGCAGTTTATCGGCGGGAGGCCTGTACGAGCAGTACTTC TRBJ2-7 NA TRBD2 TRBV28
CASSHPDRGPEKLFF TGTGCCAGCAGCCATCCGGACAGGGGCCCTGAAAAACTGTTTTTT TRBJ1-4 few TRBD1 TRBV7-9
CASTPPGLSNQPQHF TGTGCCAGCACCCCACCCGGACTCAGCAATCAGCCCCAGCATTTT TRBJ1-5 NA NA TRBV28
CSASRAGGGHEQFF TGCAGTGCCAGTCGGGCGGGAGGGGGGCATGAGCAGTTCTTC TRBJ2-1 NA TRBD2 TRBV20-1
CASIPPLRRSNTGELFF TGTGCCAGCATTCCGCCCCTCAGGCGCTCGAACACCGGGGAGCTGTTTTTT TRBJ2-2 NA NA TRBV21-1
CASSLKTGGPGYNEQFF TGTGCCAGCTCACTCAAAACAGGGGGCCCCGGCTACAATGAGCAGTTCTTC TRBJ2-1 NA TRBD1 TRBV18
CASSLARQGEFF TGTGCCAGCAGCTTAGCACGGCAGGGGGAGTTCTTC TRBJ2-1 NA TRBD1 TRBV11-2
CASSLGLATGELFF TGTGCCAGCAGCTTAGGGCTAGCCACTGGGGAGCTGTTTTTT TRBJ2-2 NA NA TRBV7-2
CSVSPPGGIGNTEAFF TGCAGCGTTTCCCCCCCGGGGGGAATCGGGAACACTGAAGCTTTCTTT TRBJ1-1 NA NA TRBV29-1
CASSIFGRVNQPQHF TGTGCCAGTAGTATATTCGGCAGGGTCAATCAGCCCCAGCATTTT TRBJ1-5 few NA TRBV19
CASSSRESSYNSPLHF TGTGCCAGCAGTTCCCGGGAGAGCTCCTATAATTCACCCCTCCACTTT TRBJ1-6 few NA TRBV5-4
CASSLTAHSGTYNEQFF TGTGCCAGCAGCTTAACTGCCCACAGTGGAACCTACAATGAGCAGTTCTTC TRBJ2-1 NA NA TRBV11-3
CASSDGLAPGNTGELFF TGTGCCAGCAGTGACGGGCTAGCCCCGGGGAACACCGGGGAGCTGTTTTTT TRBJ2-2 NA NA TRBV25-1
CASSPPQGWVGQSNEKLFF TGTGCCAGTAGTCCCCCACAGGGTTGGGTCGGGCAGAGTAATGAAAAACTGTTTTTT TRBJ1-4 NA NA TRBV19
CASSYSRQRGGGQFF TGTGCCAGCAGTTACTCACGGCAGCGGGGGGGCGGGCAGTTCTTC TRBJ2-1 NA TRBD2 TRBV6-2/TRBV6-3
CAWSRQGEKLFF TGTGCCTGGAGTAGACAGGGAGAAAAACTGTTTTTT TRBJ1-4 once TRBD1 TRBV30